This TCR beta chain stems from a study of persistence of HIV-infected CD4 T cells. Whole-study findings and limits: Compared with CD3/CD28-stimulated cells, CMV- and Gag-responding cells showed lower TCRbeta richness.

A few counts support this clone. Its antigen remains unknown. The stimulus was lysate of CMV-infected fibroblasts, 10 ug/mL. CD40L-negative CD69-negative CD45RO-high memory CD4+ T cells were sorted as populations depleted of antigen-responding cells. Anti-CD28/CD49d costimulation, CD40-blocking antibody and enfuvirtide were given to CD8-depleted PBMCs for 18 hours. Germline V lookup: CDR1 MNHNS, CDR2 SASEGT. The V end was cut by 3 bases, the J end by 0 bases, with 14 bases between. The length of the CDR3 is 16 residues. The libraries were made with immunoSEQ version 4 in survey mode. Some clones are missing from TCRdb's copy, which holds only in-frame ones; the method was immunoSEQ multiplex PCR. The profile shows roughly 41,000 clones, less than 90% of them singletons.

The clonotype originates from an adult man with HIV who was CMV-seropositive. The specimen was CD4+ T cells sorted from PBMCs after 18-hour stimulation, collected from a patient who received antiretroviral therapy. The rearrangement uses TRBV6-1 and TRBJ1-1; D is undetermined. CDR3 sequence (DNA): TGTGCCAGCAGTGATCCTTGGAACGGCCTGAACACTGAAGCTTTCTTT. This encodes CASSDPWNGLNTEAFF.